The 17 T cell receptor beta chains listed next were all sequenced from one sample in a study of T-cell reconstitution after alpha-beta-depleted transplantation in children (dated by TCRdb to about 2016). Libraries were built with PCR. The sequencing machine was an Illumina HiSeq 2500. To normalize quantification of the TCRbeta repertoire, the TCR libraries were built with molecular barcoding that relied on unique molecular identifiers. The public reads were run again by TCRdb, first through fastp at Q25 and then through MiXCR, and only productive beta chains were kept. Records with the same CDR3 protein are collapsed into one entry carrying the most frequent genes and DNA. For this sample there are about 500,000 distinct CDR3 sequences; 10% to 12% appear just once. 13% to 15% of the sample belongs to the ten largest clones. Reading the label with the study, this specimen's treatment or condition is: allogeneic hematopoietic cell transplantation with graft depleted of TCRalphabeta T cells and CD19 B cells.

Specimen: PBMCs, mostly from graft donor cells, collected 180 days after TCRalphabeta/CD19-depleted stem cell transplant. The source of these receptors is a female patient between 2 and 15 years old who had a stem cell transplant for aplastic anemia, so the T cells may come from the graft donor.

This chain links TRBV18 with TRBJ1-1; 8 nucleotides align to TRBD1. The CDR3 runs to 18 residues. After removal of 5 bases from V and 3 bases from J, the junction contained 17 bases not matched to a gene. Germline V gene sequence: CDR1 KGHSH, CDR2 LQKENI. CDR3 residues: CASSVLPGQAFVDTEAFF. The DNA of the CDR3 is TGTGCCAGCTCAGTCCTACCGGGACAGGCTTTCGTGGACACTGAAGCTTTCTTT.

This clonotype was counted ten times or more. The rearrangement joins TRBV4-3 to TRBJ2-5, with D perhaps matching TRBD2 (6 bases). This CDR3 comprises 13 residues. V was pared by 5 bases and J by 4 bases, with 11 bases between. Per germline, CDR1 LGHNA and CDR2 YSLEER. CDR3 bases: TGCGCCAGCAGCTCGACTAGTGGAGAGACCCAGTACTTC. Its translation is CASSSTSGETQYF.

This clonotype has a handful of counts. The J gene is TRBJ2-1, the V gene TRBV4-3; 9 bases map to TRBD2. CDR3 size: 15 residues. V gave up 1 base and J gave up 4 bases; unmatched junction bases: 2. The germline CDR1 and CDR2 sequences are LGHNA and YSLEER. This chain's CDR3 is CASSQASGTYNEQFF. In DNA, the CDR3 is TGCGCCAGCAGCCAAGCTAGCGGGACGTACAATGAGCAGTTCTTC.

This clonotype was seen ten or more times. The DNA for the CDR3 is TGTGCCAGCAGCTTCACCAGGGGAGCAGATACGCAGTATTTT. Translation: CASSFTRGADTQYF. This chain uses TRBV5-5 with TRBJ2-3, with D perhaps TRBD1 (6 bases). The CDR3 spans 14 residues. Germline V lookup: CDR1 SGHKS, CDR2 YYEKEE (reference sequence). V gave up 2 bases and J gave up 4 bases, with 11 bases separating them.

This rearrangement joins TRBV3-1 to TRBJ2-7; D call uncertain. V was cut by 1 base and J by 2 bases, with 15 bases left in between. The germline gives CDR1 LGHDT, CDR2 YNNKEL (reference sequence). The CDR3 consists of 16 residues. Here the CDR3 DNA reads TGTGCCAGCAGCCAAGGCCGGCCCTATGGCGCCTACGAGCAGTACTTC. Protein product: CASSQGRPYGAYEQYF.

The chain has TRBV4-2 and TRBJ2-1; the D gene is possibly TRBD2 (5 bases). Germline loops: CDR1 LGHNA, CDR2 YNFKEQ. V gave up 1 base and J gave up 3 bases, with 10 bases separating them. This CDR3 is built from 15 residues. In nucleotides, the CDR3 is TGTGCCAGCAGCCAAGGGCGGACTTTCTACAATGAGCAGTTCTTC. Translating it yields CASSQGRTFYNEQFF.

The rearrangement links TRBV27 to TRBJ2-1; D unclear. Germline V gives CDR1 MNHEY, CDR2 SMNVEV (reference sequence). The CDR3 has 13 residues. The germline V and J ends were trimmed by 2 bases and 5 bases, with 7 bases remaining between them. As DNA, the CDR3 is TGTGCCAGCAGTTTAGCGAGACACAATGAGCAGTTCTTC. Translated, it gives CASSLARHNEQFF.

The chain recombines TRBV4-3 with TRBJ2-3, with D hard to call. CDR1 is LGHNA and CDR2 is YSLEER in the germline V gene. There are 8 residues in the CDR3. Trimming removed 9 bases from V and 8 bases from J, with 3 bases in between. The CDR3 protein is CASPTQYF. For the CDR3, the DNA is TGCGCCAGTCCTACGCAGTATTTT.

This clonotype was detected only a few times. The V gene is TRBV7-2, the J gene TRBJ2-7, with 7 bases aligning to TRBD1. The CDR3 spans 13 residues. J lost 2 bases, V lost 4 bases, and 2 bases had no gene match. Germline V CDR1 and CDR2: SGHTA, FQGNSA. The CDR3 sequence is CASSWDSAYEQYV. The CDR3 coding sequence is TGTGCCAGCAGCTGGGACAGTGCCTACGAGCAGTACGTC.

This clonotype has just a few counts. The chain links TRBV11-2 to TRBJ2-5, with D uncertain. Trimming shortened V by 1 base and J by 0 bases, and 9 bases separated the two germline ends. The V gene's germline CDR1 is SGHAT and CDR2 FQNNGV. This CDR3 contains 15 residues. The CDR3, as DNA: TGTGCCAGCAGCTTAGTTCGCCGGTACCAAGAGACCCAGTACTTC. This encodes CASSLVRRYQETQYF.

Only a few counts were recorded for this clonotype. The rearrangement joins TRBV18 to TRBJ2-2; a possible D gene is TRBD1 (6 bases). This CDR3 spans 16 amino acids. With 4 bases removed from V and 2 bases from J, the gap between germline ends came to 14 bases. The V gene's germline CDR1 is KGHSH and CDR2 LQKENI. The CDR3 coding sequence is TGTGCCAGCTCACATCCCGGGACAACTAACACCGGGGAGCTGTTTTTT. Residues: CASSHPGTTNTGELFF.

This clonotype occurred a few times. For the CDR3, the DNA is TGTGCCAGCACCCGACAGAACTATTCACCCCTCCACTTT. It codes for CASTRQNYSPLHF. This chain connects TRBV7-2 to TRBJ1-6, with D perhaps matching TRBD1 (5 bases). The CDR3 length is 13 residues. From germline, CDR1 is SGHTA and CDR2 FQGNSA. V lost 7 bases and J 8 bases, leaving 12 bases between the germline ends.

The chain is built from TRBV20-1 and TRBJ2-1; D perhaps matches TRBD2 (5 bases). The germline V gene has CDR1 DFQATT and CDR2 SNEGSKA (reference sequence). Trimming stripped 0 bases from V and 2 bases from J, with 11 bases between. The length of the CDR3 is 15 residues. CDR3 sequence: CSARDWTATYNEQFF. The CDR3 bases are TGCAGTGCTAGAGATTGGACTGCTACCTACAATGAGCAGTTCTTC.

This clonotype was seen repeatedly, ten times or more. The chain recombines TRBV29-1 with TRBJ2-1, with 9 bases lining up with TRBD2. CDR1 is SQVTM, CDR2 ANQGSEA, per germline. The trim removed 7 bases at V and 6 bases at J, leaving 7 bases unmatched. The CDR3 covers 13 residues. CDR3 region: CSAAGTSFNEQFF. The CDR3 coding sequence is TGCAGCGCAGCCGGGACTAGCTTCAATGAGCAGTTCTTC.

The chain carries TRBV11-2 and TRBJ2-4, with D hard to call. Germline CDR1 SGHAT, CDR2 FQNNGV. Trimming shortened V by 5 bases and J by 2 bases, and 19 bases separated the two germline ends. This CDR3 spans 17 amino acids. CDR3 region: CASSLFRAKGTKNIQYF. CDR3 DNA: TGTGCCAGCAGCCTCTTTAGGGCAAAGGGAACCAAAAACATTCAGTACTTC.

On this clonotype itself: At one of its ends the junction is not consistent with the germline gene, which may arise from a read error. This chain connects TRBV6-5 to TRBJ1-2; D may be TRBD1 (6 bases). The CDR3 has 14 residues. Germline CDR1 reads MNHEY; CDR2 reads SVGAGI. CDR3 in DNA: TGTGCCAGCATTTACTCCCCAGGGGTCTATGGCTACACCTTC. Amino acid sequence: CASIYSPGVYGYTF.

Concerning this clonotype itself: Because it lacks the conserved phenylalanine or tryptophan at the end, this CDR3 is likely a read error. This chain uses TRBV18 with TRBJ2-1, with a weak D call TRBD1 (7 bases). The germline V gene encodes CDR1 KGHSH and CDR2 LQKENI. Trimming cost V 0 bases and J 7 bases, with 19 bases left between them. The CDR3 contains 17 residues. The CDR3 DNA follows: TGTGCCAGCTCACCACCAGGAGGGGGCGGATTGAAGAATGAGCAGTTCCTC. Protein sequence: CASSPPGGGGLKNEQFL.